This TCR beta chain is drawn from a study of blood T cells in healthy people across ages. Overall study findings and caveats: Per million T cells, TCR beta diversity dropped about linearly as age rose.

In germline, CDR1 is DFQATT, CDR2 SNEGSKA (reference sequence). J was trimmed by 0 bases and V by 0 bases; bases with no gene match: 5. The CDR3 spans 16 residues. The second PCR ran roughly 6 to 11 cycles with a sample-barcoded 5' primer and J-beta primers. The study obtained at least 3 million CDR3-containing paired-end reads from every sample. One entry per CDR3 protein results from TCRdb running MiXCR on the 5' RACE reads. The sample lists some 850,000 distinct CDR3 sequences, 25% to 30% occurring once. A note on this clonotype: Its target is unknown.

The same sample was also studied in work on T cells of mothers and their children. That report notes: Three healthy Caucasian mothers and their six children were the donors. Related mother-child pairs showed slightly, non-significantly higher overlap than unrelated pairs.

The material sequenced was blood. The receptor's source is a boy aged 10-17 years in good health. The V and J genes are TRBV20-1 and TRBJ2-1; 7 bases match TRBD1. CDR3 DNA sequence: TGCAGTGCTAGAGATAGACAGGGCCTCTCCTACAATGAGCAGTTCTTC. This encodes CSARDRQGLSYNEQFF.